These T cell receptor beta chains were read from a single sample in a study of shared clonotypes between healthy human individuals. Assay used: immunoSEQ multiplex PCR; TCRdb lists only in-frame clones, some missing. The sample shows about 2 million clones, around 95% of them seen only once. The sequenced sample consisted of naive CD4+ T cells sorted from blood. The source of these receptors is a man aged 18 to 29 in good health. CDR3s include the opening cysteine and the closing phenylalanine or tryptophan. The order of the fields is CDR3 DNA, CDR3 protein, clone size, V gene, D gene, J gene. D genes are given only for firm matches. Clone size, where shown, is once, few, many, or a class for clones that have expanded.

cdr3_nt: TGTGCCATCAGACCCCAGGGTGGGATGGGCACTGAAGCTTTCTTT
cdr3_aa: CAIRPQGGMGTEAFF
clone_size: -
v_call: TRBV10-3
d_call: -
j_call: TRBJ1-1

cdr3_nt: TGTGCCAGCAGCTCCCTAGTGACAGGGGGCACAGATACGCAGTATTTT
cdr3_aa: CASSSLVTGGTDTQYF
clone_size: -
v_call: TRBV7-2
d_call: TRBD1
j_call: TRBJ2-3

cdr3_nt: TGTGCCAGCAGCCTACTCAGTGACCAGCCCCAGCATTTT
cdr3_aa: CASSLLSDQPQHF
clone_size: -
v_call: TRBV27
d_call: -
j_call: TRBJ1-5

cdr3_nt: TGTGCCAGCTCACCTGCGGAGGGGAAAGGCGAGCAGTACTTC
cdr3_aa: CASSPAEGKGEQYF
clone_size: -
v_call: TRBV18
d_call: -
j_call: TRBJ2-7

cdr3_nt: TGTGCCATCACGGGGAACTCCTACGAGCAGTACTTC
cdr3_aa: CAITGNSYEQYF
clone_size: -
v_call: TRBV10-3
d_call: -
j_call: TRBJ2-7

cdr3_nt: TGTGCCAGCAAACGGGGGACGAACACCGGGGAGCTGTTTTTT
cdr3_aa: CASKRGTNTGELFF
clone_size: -
v_call: TRBV6-9
d_call: -
j_call: TRBJ2-2

cdr3_nt: TGTGCCAGCAGTGAAGCGCTTCGAGTAGGCGAGCAGTACTTC
cdr3_aa: CASSEALRVGEQYF
clone_size: -
v_call: TRBV2
d_call: -
j_call: TRBJ2-7

cdr3_nt: TGTGCCAGCACCGGACAGAGCACAGATACGCAGTATTTT
cdr3_aa: CASTGQSTDTQYF
clone_size: -
v_call: TRBV2
d_call: -
j_call: TRBJ2-3

cdr3_nt: TGTGCCAGCAGCTTTCCTTTAGCGGGAGGAGTCTACGAGCAGTACTTC
cdr3_aa: CASSFPLAGGVYEQYF
clone_size: -
v_call: TRBV11-2
d_call: TRBD2
j_call: TRBJ2-7

cdr3_nt: TGTGCCAGCAGCCAAGACACAGGGGCTGTGGGGCAAGCTTTCTTT
cdr3_aa: CASSQDTGAVGQAFF
clone_size: -
v_call: TRBV4-2
d_call: TRBD1
j_call: TRBJ1-1

cdr3_nt: TGTGCCAGCAGCCCGACCGGACAGGGCGGAAACACCATATATTTT
cdr3_aa: CASSPTGQGGNTIYF
clone_size: -
v_call: TRBV6-5
d_call: TRBD1
j_call: TRBJ1-3

cdr3_nt: TGCGCCAGCAGCCTAGGACAGGAGCAGTTCTTC
cdr3_aa: CASSLGQEQFF
clone_size: -
v_call: TRBV5-1
d_call: -
j_call: TRBJ2-1

cdr3_nt: TGTGCTAGTGGTTTGGTAAGGGGACAATCAGATCGTGAAGCTTTCTTT
cdr3_aa: CASGLVRGQSDREAFF
clone_size: -
v_call: TRBV12-5
d_call: -
j_call: TRBJ1-1

cdr3_nt: TGTGCCAGCAGGGCGAGACTAGCGGGGGGCCCAAATACGCAGTATTTT
cdr3_aa: CASRARLAGGPNTQYF
clone_size: -
v_call: TRBV2
d_call: TRBD2
j_call: TRBJ2-3

cdr3_nt: TGTGCCAGCAGGTCCTACACTGAAGCTTTCTTT
cdr3_aa: CASRSYTEAFF
clone_size: -
v_call: TRBV7-8
d_call: -
j_call: TRBJ1-1

cdr3_nt: TGTGCCATCAGTGAGCCGGGACAGGGGGCCTTAAGGTACACCTTC
cdr3_aa: CAISEPGQGALRYTF
clone_size: -
v_call: TRBV10-3
d_call: TRBD1
j_call: TRBJ1-2

cdr3_nt: TGCAGCGTTGAAGTTCAAGCCAAAAACATTCAGTACTTC
cdr3_aa: CSVEVQAKNIQYF
clone_size: -
v_call: TRBV29-1
d_call: -
j_call: TRBJ2-4

cdr3_nt: TGTGCCAGCAGCTTAGTAAGGACGGAGGCAAATGAGCAGTTCTTC
cdr3_aa: CASSLVRTEANEQFF
clone_size: -
v_call: TRBV7-2
d_call: -
j_call: TRBJ2-1

cdr3_nt: TGTGCCAGCTCACGAACCTCCGGGACCATGTCCGGCAATGAGCAGTTCTTC
cdr3_aa: CASSRTSGTMSGNEQFF
clone_size: -
v_call: TRBV18
d_call: -
j_call: TRBJ2-1

cdr3_nt: TGTGCCAGCAGCTTAGGTCAGGGCTATGGCTACACCTTC
cdr3_aa: CASSLGQGYGYTF
clone_size: -
v_call: TRBV7-2
d_call: -
j_call: TRBJ1-2

cdr3_nt: TGCGCCAGCAGCCCGACTAGTGCAGAAGAGACCCAGTACTTC
cdr3_aa: CASSPTSAEETQYF
clone_size: -
v_call: TRBV4-1
d_call: -
j_call: TRBJ2-5

cdr3_nt: TGCAGTGCTCCACAGGGCTACGAGCAGTACTTC
cdr3_aa: CSAPQGYEQYF
clone_size: -
v_call: TRBV20-1
d_call: -
j_call: TRBJ2-7

cdr3_nt: TGTGCCAGCAGTCCATTAAATTCCTACGAGCAGTACTTC
cdr3_aa: CASSPLNSYEQYF
clone_size: -
v_call: TRBV28
d_call: -
j_call: TRBJ2-7

cdr3_nt: TGTGCCAGCAGCACGACCGCCCTGGGTGGCTACACCTTC
cdr3_aa: CASSTTALGGYTF
clone_size: -
v_call: TRBV7-9
d_call: -
j_call: TRBJ1-2

cdr3_nt: TGTGCCAGCAGCCCCCAGGGCGGTAACAATGAGCAGTTCTTC
cdr3_aa: CASSPQGGNNEQFF
clone_size: -
v_call: TRBV9
d_call: -
j_call: TRBJ2-1

cdr3_nt: TGTGCCAGCAGGCGGGACACGGACCCCCAAGGTGACCAGTACTTC
cdr3_aa: CASRRDTDPQGDQYF
clone_size: once
v_call: TRBV6-6
d_call: -
j_call: TRBJ2-5

cdr3_nt: TGCGCCAGCAGCTATTCCGGGCAGGTCAATCAGCCCCAGCATTTT
cdr3_aa: CASSYSGQVNQPQHF
clone_size: once
v_call: TRBV5-1
d_call: -
j_call: TRBJ1-5

cdr3_nt: TGTGCCAGCAGCTTAGGCGGACTGACCATGAACACTGAAGCTTTCTTT
cdr3_aa: CASSLGGLTMNTEAFF
clone_size: many
v_call: TRBV7-8
d_call: -
j_call: TRBJ1-1

cdr3_nt: TGTGCCAGCAGCCCCAACGCGCAACCGGGGGAGCAGTACTTC
cdr3_aa: CASSPNAQPGEQYF
clone_size: -
v_call: TRBV7-2
d_call: -
j_call: TRBJ2-7

cdr3_nt: TGCGCCAGCAGCTTGGAGGGGACTAGCGGCTTATCCTACGAGCAGTACTTC
cdr3_aa: CASSLEGTSGLSYEQYF
clone_size: -
v_call: TRBV5-1
d_call: TRBD2
j_call: TRBJ2-7

cdr3_nt: TGTGCCTGGCAACAGCGCTCCTACAATGAGCAGTTCTTC
cdr3_aa: CAWQQRSYNEQFF
clone_size: -
v_call: TRBV30
d_call: -
j_call: TRBJ2-1

cdr3_nt: TGTGCCAGCAGCCCTAGATCGGGCCCCTACGAGCAGTACTTC
cdr3_aa: CASSPRSGPYEQYF
clone_size: -
v_call: TRBV7-8
d_call: -
j_call: TRBJ2-7

cdr3_nt: TGTGCCAGCAGCTTAGCGCAACGTAGCTCTGGAAACACCATATATTTT
cdr3_aa: CASSLAQRSSGNTIYF
clone_size: -
v_call: TRBV7-9
d_call: -
j_call: TRBJ1-3

cdr3_nt: TGTGCCAGCAGCCAAGCTCCGGACCTAGGTTGGCGCCAAGAGACCCAGTACTTC
cdr3_aa: CASSQAPDLGWRQETQYF
clone_size: -
v_call: TRBV14
d_call: -
j_call: TRBJ2-5

cdr3_nt: TGTGCCAGCAGCCCCGACAGGGGGTTCGACTACGAGCAGTACTTC
cdr3_aa: CASSPDRGFDYEQYF
clone_size: -
v_call: TRBV7-9
d_call: TRBD1
j_call: TRBJ2-7

cdr3_nt: TGTGCCAGCACCAGATCAGGGAAGACAAACACTGAAGCTTTCTTT
cdr3_aa: CASTRSGKTNTEAFF
clone_size: -
v_call: TRBV2
d_call: -
j_call: TRBJ1-1

cdr3_nt: TGTGCCAGCAGCCTTGAGGGGGGAACCGGGGAGCTGTTTTTT
cdr3_aa: CASSLEGGTGELFF
clone_size: -
v_call: TRBV6-1
d_call: -
j_call: TRBJ2-2

cdr3_nt: TGTGCCAGCAGCTTAGACGGGAGGGTGGGTGAGCAGTACTTC
cdr3_aa: CASSLDGRVGEQYF
clone_size: -
v_call: TRBV7-2
d_call: TRBD2
j_call: TRBJ2-7

cdr3_nt: TGTGCCAGCTCACCACCGGCAAGGGGGCTCTTGAACACTGAAGCTTTCTTT
cdr3_aa: CASSPPARGLLNTEAFF
clone_size: -
v_call: TRBV18
d_call: TRBD1
j_call: TRBJ1-1

cdr3_nt: TGTGCCAGCTCACCATATCCGGGGGATGGCTACACCTTC
cdr3_aa: CASSPYPGDGYTF
clone_size: -
v_call: TRBV18
d_call: -
j_call: TRBJ1-2

cdr3_nt: TGTGCCAGCAGCTTATGGGGGACACCTAACACCGGGGAGCTGTTTTTT
cdr3_aa: CASSLWGTPNTGELFF
clone_size: -
v_call: TRBV7-2
d_call: -
j_call: TRBJ2-2

cdr3_nt: TGTGCCAGCAGTCCCCCGGGACACTCATACGAGCAGTACTTC
cdr3_aa: CASSPPGHSYEQYF
clone_size: -
v_call: TRBV28
d_call: -
j_call: TRBJ2-7

cdr3_nt: TGTGCCAGCAGTCTCGACAGGGCGGACCAGCCCCAGCATTTT
cdr3_aa: CASSLDRADQPQHF
clone_size: -
v_call: TRBV5-8
d_call: TRBD1
j_call: TRBJ1-5

cdr3_nt: TGTGCCAGTACTATCACGGGACTCCCTAATTCACCCCTCCACTTT
cdr3_aa: CASTITGLPNSPLHF
clone_size: once
v_call: TRBV19
d_call: -
j_call: TRBJ1-6